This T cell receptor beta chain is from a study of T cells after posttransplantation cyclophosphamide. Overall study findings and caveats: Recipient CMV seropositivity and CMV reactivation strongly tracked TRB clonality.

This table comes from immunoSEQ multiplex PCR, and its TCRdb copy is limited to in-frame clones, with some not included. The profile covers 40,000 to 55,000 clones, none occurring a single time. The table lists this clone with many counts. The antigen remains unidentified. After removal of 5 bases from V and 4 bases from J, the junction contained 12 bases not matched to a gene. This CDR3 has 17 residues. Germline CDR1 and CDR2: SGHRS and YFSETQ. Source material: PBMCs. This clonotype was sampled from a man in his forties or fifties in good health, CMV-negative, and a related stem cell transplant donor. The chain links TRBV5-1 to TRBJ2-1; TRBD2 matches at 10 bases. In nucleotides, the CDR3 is TGCGCCAGCAGTCCTAGGCGAGAGACTAGCGGGTACAATGAGCAGTTCTTC. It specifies CASSPRRETSGYNEQFF.